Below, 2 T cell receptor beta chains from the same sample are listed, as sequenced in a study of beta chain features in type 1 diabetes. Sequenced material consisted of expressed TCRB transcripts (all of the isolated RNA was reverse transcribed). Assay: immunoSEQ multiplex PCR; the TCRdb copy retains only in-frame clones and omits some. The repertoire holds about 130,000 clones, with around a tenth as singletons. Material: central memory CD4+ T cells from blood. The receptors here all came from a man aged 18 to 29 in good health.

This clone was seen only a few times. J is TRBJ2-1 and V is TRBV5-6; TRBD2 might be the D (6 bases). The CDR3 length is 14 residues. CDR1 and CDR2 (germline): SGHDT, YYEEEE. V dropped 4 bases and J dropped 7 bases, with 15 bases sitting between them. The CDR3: CASSPLTGENEQFF. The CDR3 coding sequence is TGTGCCAGCAGCCCCTTGACGGGGGAAAATGAGCAGTTCTTC.

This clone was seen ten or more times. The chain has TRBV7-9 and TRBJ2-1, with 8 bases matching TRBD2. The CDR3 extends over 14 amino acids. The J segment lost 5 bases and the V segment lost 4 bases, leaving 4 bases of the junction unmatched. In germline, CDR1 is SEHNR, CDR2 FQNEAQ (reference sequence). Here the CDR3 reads CASSSLSGDNEQFF. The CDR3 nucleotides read TGTGCCAGCAGCTCCCTTAGCGGGGACAATGAGCAGTTCTTC.